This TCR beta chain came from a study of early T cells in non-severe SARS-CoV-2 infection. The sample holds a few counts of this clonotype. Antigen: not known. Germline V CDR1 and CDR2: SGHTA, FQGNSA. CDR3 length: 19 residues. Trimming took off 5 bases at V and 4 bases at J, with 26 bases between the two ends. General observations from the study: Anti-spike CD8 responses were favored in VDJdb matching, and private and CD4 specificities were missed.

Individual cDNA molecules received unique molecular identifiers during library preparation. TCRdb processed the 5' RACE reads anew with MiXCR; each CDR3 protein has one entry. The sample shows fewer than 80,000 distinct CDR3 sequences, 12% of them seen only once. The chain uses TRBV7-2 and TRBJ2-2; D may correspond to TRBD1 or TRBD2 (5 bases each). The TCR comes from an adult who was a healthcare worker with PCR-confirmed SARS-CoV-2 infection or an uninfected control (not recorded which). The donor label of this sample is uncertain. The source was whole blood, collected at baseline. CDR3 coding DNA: TGTGCCAGCAGCAAGAGGGTAGCTGACGACAAGAGGGGCACCGGGGAGCTGTTTTTT. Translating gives CASSKRVADDKRGTGELFF.